This is a list of T cell receptor beta chains from one sample in a study of beta chain features in type 1 diabetes. The method was immunoSEQ multiplex PCR; TCRdb's version includes in-frame clones alone and lacks a portion of them. Of 300,000 to 350,000 clones in the sample, 20% were seen once. The material sequenced was naive CD4+ T cells from blood. The receptor set was obtained from a woman between 18 and 29 years old in good health. CDR3s include the opening cysteine and the closing phenylalanine or tryptophan. D genes are given only for firm matches. The size entry is marked missing in some rows and otherwise reads once, few, many or a size class.

>TRBD1|few|TRBJ2-7|TRBV30
CAWSKQGNSEQYF
TGTGCCTGGAGTAAACAGGGGAATAGCGAGCAGTACTTC
>NA|NA|TRBJ2-3|TRBV5-4
CANSRAGSTDTQYF
TGTGCTAATTCAAGGGCGGGGAGCACAGATACGCAGTATTTT
>NA|NA|TRBJ2-5|TRBV7-9
CASSTDSAEETQYF
TGTGCCAGCAGCACCGATAGCGCCGAAGAGACCCAGTACTTC
>NA|NA|TRBJ1-2|TRBV30
CAWSVDRAAYGYTF
TGTGCCTGGAGTGTGGACAGAGCAGCCTATGGCTACACCTTC
>TRBD2|NA|TRBJ2-7|TRBV4-3
CASSQLAGGAYEQYF
TGCGCCAGCAGCCAATTAGCGGGGGGGGCTTACGAGCAGTACTTC
>NA|few|TRBJ2-3|TRBV6-5
CASSYSGLRTDTQYF
TGTGCCAGCAGTTATTCCGGACTCCGCACAGATACGCAGTATTTT
>NA|few|TRBJ2-7|TRBV11-2
CASSLSVYEQYF
TGTGCCAGCTCTCTTAGCGTCTACGAGCAGTACTTC
>TRBD1|NA|TRBJ1-2|TRBV11-2
CASSTRQGIHFGYTF
TGTGCCAGCAGCACCCGACAGGGCATCCACTTTGGCTACACCTTC
>TRBD2|few|TRBJ2-5|TRBV9
CASSVAPRQAGGRWQETQYF
TGTGCCAGCAGCGTAGCCCCACGACAGGCGGGGGGCAGGTGGCAAGAGACCCAGTACTTC
>TRBD2|few|TRBJ2-3|TRBV15
CATSSRRLAGGGGTDTQYF
TGTGCCACCAGCAGCCGACGACTAGCGGGGGGAGGGGGCACAGATACGCAGTATTTT
>TRBD2|once|TRBJ2-1|TRBV7-7
CASSLRLAGVYEQFF
TGTGCTAGCAGCTTACGCCTAGCGGGAGTATATGAGCAGTTCTTC
>TRBD2|few|TRBJ2-2|TRBV2
CASRSGLGGELFF
TGTGCCAGCAGAAGCGGACTAGGCGGGGAGCTGTTTTTT
>NA|few|TRBJ2-6|TRBV7-2
CASSLAGGHGANVLTF
TGTGCCAGCAGCTTAGCAGGGGGTCATGGGGCCAACGTCCTGACTTTC
>NA|few|TRBJ1-1|TRBV5-6
CASSLERGRAFF
TGTGCCAGCAGCTTGGAGCGGGGCCGAGCTTTCTTT
>NA|NA|TRBJ1-6|TRBV30
CALRSGYSPLHF
TGTGCCCTGAGGTCGGGGTATTCACCCCTCCACTTT
>TRBD1|NA|TRBJ1-6|TRBV5-1
CASSSGQGGSPLHF
TGCGCCAGCAGCTCGGGACAGGGGGGTTCACCCCTCCACTTT
>NA|few|TRBJ1-2|TRBV23-1
CASSQTVKLQGRIRYGYTF
TGCGCCAGCAGTCAAACGGTGAAGTTGCAGGGTAGGATCCGCTATGGCTACACCTTC
>NA|NA|TRBJ1-2|TRBV30
CAWSRLRGALSYGYTF
TGTGCCTGGAGTCGGCTGCGGGGGGCTTTAAGCTATGGCTACACCTTC
>NA|NA|TRBJ2-2|TRBV30
CAWSRGVDTGELFF
TGTGCCTGGAGCCGAGGAGTTGACACCGGGGAGCTGTTTTTT
>NA|NA|TRBJ1-4|TRBV5-1
CASSFATTNEKLFF
TGCGCCAGCAGCTTTGCTACAACTAATGAAAAACTGTTTTTT
>TRBD1|few|TRBJ2-5|TRBV5-1
CASSLGPGQGLAETQYF
TGCGCCAGCAGCTTGGGTCCGGGACAGGGGTTGGCAGAGACCCAGTACTTC
>NA|NA|TRBJ1-2|TRBV4-1
CASSQRPWDTDYGYTF
TGCGCCAGCAGCCAGAGACCGTGGGACACTGACTATGGCTACACCTTC
>NA|NA|TRBJ1-3|TRBV19
CASRTGISSGNTIYF
TGTGCCAGTAGGACCGGGATCAGCTCTGGAAACACCATATATTTT
>TRBD1|once|TRBJ2-5|TRBV6-5
CASSWRTGSQETQYF
TGTGCCAGCAGTTGGAGGACAGGGAGCCAAGAGACCCAGTACTTC
>NA|few|TRBJ1-5|TRBV15
CATSRRSRDSICF
TGTGCCACCAGCAGACGAAGCCGGGACTCGATATGTTTC
>TRBD1|NA|TRBJ2-1|TRBV4-2
CASSQDLRTGGNEQFF
TGTGCCAGCAGCCAAGATCTAAGGACAGGTGGCAATGAGCAGTTCTTC
>NA|NA|TRBJ1-1|TRBV6-6
CASSYVQPNTEAFF
TGTGCCAGCAGTTACGTACAGCCAAACACTGAAGCTTTCTTT
>TRBD2|NA|TRBJ2-1|TRBV5-4
CASSLDLAGGYNEQFF
TGTGCCAGCAGCTTGGATCTAGCGGGGGGTTACAATGAGCAGTTCTTC
>NA|NA|TRBJ2-4|TRBV7-9
CASSFGGLSVAAKNIQYF
TGTGCCAGCAGTTTCGGGGGGCTTTCAGTTGCCGCCAAAAACATTCAGTACTTC
>NA|few|TRBJ2-5|TRBV6-6
CASSYNAWAGETQYF
TGTGCCAGCAGTTACAACGCTTGGGCGGGGGAGACCCAGTACTTC
>NA|NA|TRBJ1-2|TRBV6-5
CASSPSVGGYTF
TGTGCCAGCAGCCCCAGCGTTGGCGGCTACACCTTC
>NA|NA|TRBJ1-6|TRBV30
CACPMWGYGDSPLHF
TGTGCCTGCCCCATGTGGGGATACGGGGATTCACCCCTCCACTTT
>NA|NA|TRBJ1-2|TRBV5-4
CASSSLFGIKQDYGYTF
TGTGCCAGCAGCTCCCTTTTCGGTATAAAGCAAGACTATGGCTACACCTTC